The 17 T cell receptor beta chains below come from one sample, sequenced in a study of vaccination and CD4 T cells after COVID-19. Oncomine TCR Beta short-read sequencing was applied to DNA from cultured CD4+ T cells. Each CDR3 protein gets one entry after TCRdb re-called the PCR reads with MiXCR. Of 7,200 or so distinct CDR3 sequences detected, around 63% appear once; the ten largest clones hold 34%. These receptors have no known antigen. Specified treatment: roughly ten-day PBMC culture with coronavirus spike peptide pools or control peptides (ViraFEST assay). Sequenced input: CD4+ T cells from blood, cultured in vitro. These receptors originate from a human donor who had recovered from COVID-19.

This clonotype was seen more than once but under ten times. This chain uses TRBV19 with TRBJ1-4; a possible D gene is TRBD1 (5 bases). Germline V lookup: CDR1 LNHDA, CDR2 SQIVND (reference sequence). V was pared by 1 base and J by 6 bases, with 12 bases between. This CDR3 is 15 amino acids long. The CDR3 protein is CASSIGRRADEKLFF. CDR3 nucleotide sequence: TGTGCCAGTAGTATAGGCCGCAGGGCCGATGAAAAACTGTTTTTT.

The rearrangement joins TRBV2 to TRBJ1-5, with D tentatively TRBD1 (5 bases). The CDR3 extends over 15 amino acids. The V end lost 7 bases, the J end lost 2 bases, and 15 bases lay between the germline ends. Germline V lookup: CDR1 SNHLY, CDR2 FYNNEI. The chain's CDR3 is CASNREGDGNQPQHF. The CDR3 DNA is TGTGCCAGCAATCGGGAAGGGGACGGCAATCAGCCCCAGCATTTT.

In this sample, this clonotype turned up a few times. The chain has TRBV20-1 and TRBJ1-1; 7 positions agree with TRBD1. The V gene end was trimmed by 1 base and the J gene end by 7 bases; junction bases not matched to a gene: 0. Looked up from germline, CDR1 is DFQATT and CDR2 is SNEGSKA (reference sequence). This CDR3 region has 11 residues. The CDR3 region is CSARGDSEAFF. The CDR3 DNA follows: TGCAGTGCTAGAGGGGACAGTGAAGCTTTCTTT.

The chain has TRBV24-1 and TRBJ2-3; the D is unclear. The V and J ends lost 3 bases and 2 bases respectively, with 2 bases between them. This CDR3 has 12 residues. Germline assignment: CDR1 KGHDR and CDR2 SFDVKD. CDR3 sequence reads: CATSDDTDTQYF. DNA of the CDR3: TGTGCCACCAGTGATGACACAGATACGCAGTATTTT.

This sequence joins TRBV19 and TRBJ2-3, with TRBD1 as a possible D gene (5 bases). In germline, CDR1 is LNHDA, CDR2 SQIVND (reference sequence). This CDR3 region has 13 residues. V dropped 10 bases and J dropped 0 bases, with 11 bases sitting between them. The CDR3 DNA follows: TGTGCCACAAGGGGAACTAGCACAGATACGCAGTATTTT. Translating it yields CATRGTSTDTQYF.

This chain joins TRBV6-1 and TRBJ1-5; D perhaps matches TRBD1 (5 bases). V dropped 11 bases and J dropped 2 bases, with 16 bases sitting between them. This CDR3 is built from 14 residues. Germline loops: CDR1 MNHNS, CDR2 SASEGT. CDR3 protein: CASSDRGGNQPQHF. The DNA for the CDR3 is TGTGCCTCCTCAGACCGGGGGGGCAATCAGCCCCAGCATTTT.

This clonotype was picked up one time. The rearrangement joins TRBV6-1 to TRBJ1-5; D possibly corresponds to TRBD1 (6 bases). Trimming stripped 6 bases from V and 0 bases from J, with 12 bases between. Germline CDR1 and CDR2: MNHNS and SASEGT. The CDR3 length is 15 residues. CDR3 DNA: TGTGCCAGCAGCCTACAGGGAAGTAGCAATCAGCCCCAGCATTTT. Its translation is CASSLQGSSNQPQHF.

The V call is TRBV28, the J call TRBJ2-3; D might be TRBD1 (5 bases). The germline V gene has CDR1 MDHEN and CDR2 SYDVKM. Trimming removed 5 bases at V and 2 bases at J, with 17 bases between. The length of the CDR3 is 16 residues. In DNA form, the CDR3 reads TGTGCCAGCAGTGCTACAGGCGGACCATACACAGATACGCAGTATTTT. Translated: CASSATGGPYTDTQYF.

This clonotype has only one observation. This chain links TRBV6-2 or TRBV6-3 with TRBJ1-1, with 7 bases identical to TRBD1. This CDR3 contains 12 residues. V was clipped by 2 bases and J by 7 bases; unmatched bases: 1. Germline CDR1 reads MNHEY; CDR2 reads SVGEGT. CDR3 residues: CASSYRDSEAFF. CDR3 sequence (DNA): TGTGCCAGCAGTTACAGGGACAGTGAAGCTTTCTTT.

The chain employs TRBV20-1 and TRBJ2-2; D gene uncertain. Trimming took off 3 bases at V and 0 bases at J, with 5 bases between the two ends. This CDR3 is built from 13 residues. Germline CDR1 DFQATT, CDR2 SNEGSKA (reference sequence). CDR3 amino acids: CSASQANTGELFF. CDR3 bases: TGCAGTGCTAGTCAGGCGAACACCGGGGAGCTGTTTTTT.

The gene calls are TRBV6-1 and TRBJ2-2; 9 bases map to TRBD2. The CDR3 totals 14 residues. V trimming: 7 bases; J trimming: 3 bases; junction bases outside the gene matches: 3. Germline CDR1 MNHNS, CDR2 SASEGT. The chain's CDR3 is CASIAGEDTGELFF. The CDR3 nucleotides are TGTGCCAGCATAGCGGGGGAGGACACCGGGGAGCTGTTTTTT.

The chain combines TRBV6-1 with TRBJ2-1, with D perhaps matching TRBD2 (5 bases). V was trimmed by 0 bases and J by 1 base, leaving 10 bases between them. The CDR3 contains 16 residues. Germline CDR1 is MNHNS and CDR2 is SASEGT. The CDR3 is CASSEARSGSYNEQFF. The CDR3 DNA reads TGTGCCAGCAGTGAAGCGCGAAGCGGTTCCTACAATGAGCAGTTCTTC.

The chain combines TRBV7-2 with TRBJ1-2; D may be TRBD1 (5 bases). The CDR3 is 13 residues long. Per germline, CDR1 SGHTA and CDR2 FQGNSA. Trimming left V 1 base short and J 5 bases short, with 8 bases between. CDR3: CASSLGQTYGYTF. The CDR3 DNA reads as TGTGCCAGCAGCTTAGGACAGACTTATGGCTACACCTTC. Filled out from reference TRBV7-2 and TRBJ1-2, the complete variable domain reads GAGVSQSPSNKVTEKGKDVELRCDPISGHTALYWYRQSLGQGLEFLIYFQGNSAPDKSGLPSDRFSAERTGGSVSTLTIQRTQQEDSAVYLCASSLGQTYGYTFGSGTRLTVV.

Details on this clonotype: A junction end diverges from the germline sequence, so it may reflect a read error. The chain links TRBV20-1 to TRBJ2-7; TRBD1 agrees at 9 bases. CDR3 length: 15 residues. CDR1 is DFQATT and CDR2 is SNEGSKA in the germline V gene (reference sequence). In nucleotides, the CDR3 is TGCGGTGCTAGAGCCTGGACAGGGGCCCCCTACGAGCAGTACTTC. Protein: CGARAWTGAPYEQYF.

The V gene is TRBV2, the J gene TRBJ2-2; 7 bases fit TRBD2. Trimming removed 7 bases from V and 2 bases from J; junction bases left unmatched: 7. The germline V gene encodes CDR1 SNHLY and CDR2 FYNNEI. The CDR3 totals 15 residues. The chain's CDR3 is CASTRGRGNTGELFF. The CDR3 DNA reads TGTGCCAGCACGCGAGGGAGGGGCAACACCGGGGAGCTGTTTTTT. Looking up the rest from reference TRBV2 and TRBJ2-2 gives the full variable domain: EPEVTQTPSHQVTQMGQEVILRCVPISNHLYFYWYRQILGQKVEFLVSFYNNEISEKSEIFDDQFSVERPDGSNFTLKIRSTKLEDSAMYFCASTRGRGNTGELFFGEGSRLTVL.

The J gene is TRBJ1-5, the V gene TRBV19, with a possible D match to TRBD1 (6 bases). The CDR3 spans 14 residues. The germline V gene encodes CDR1 LNHDA and CDR2 SQIVND (reference sequence). The V gene lost 3 bases and the J gene lost 7 bases, with 13 bases spanning the gap. The CDR3 bases are TGTGCCAGTAGTATGGAAGGGGGTAACCAGCCCCAGCATTTT. Amino acid sequence: CASSMEGGNQPQHF.

V usage is TRBV7-7 and J usage is TRBJ2-5, with 8 nucleotides matching TRBD2. The germline gives CDR1 SSHAT, CDR2 FNYEAQ (reference sequence). V was pared by 5 bases and J by 4 bases, with 12 bases of the junction left unmatched. The CDR3 contains 16 residues. The CDR3 protein is CASSAGGGAGGETQYF. As DNA, the CDR3 is TGTGCCAGCAGCGCCGGCGGAGGGGCGGGAGGAGAGACCCAGTACTTC.